Shown below are 20 T cell receptor beta chains from a single sample sequenced in a study of blood T cell repertoires in COVID-19. TCRdb's copy holds only in-frame clones and misses some; the assay was immunoSEQ multiplex PCR. The sample has about 86,000 clones, approximately 88% seen once. The sample taken for sequencing was peripheral blood. The receptors stem from a woman aged 80 or over with active or convalescent COVID-19.

This clone appeared a few times. This sequence joins TRBV9 and TRBJ2-7; 10 bases match TRBD2. The CDR3 runs 13 residues. CDR1 and CDR2 from the germline V gene are SGDLS and YYNGEE. V dropped 7 bases and J dropped 6; count of bases not matched to a gene: 7. The CDR3: CASGPSGSPEQYF. In DNA form, the CDR3 reads TGTGCCAGCGGCCCTAGCGGGAGTCCCGAGCAGTACTTC.

This chain uses TRBV7-2 with TRBJ1-2; D perhaps matches TRBD1 (5 bases). The CDR3 contains 14 residues. Between the trimmed V and J ends, which lost 0 bases and 3 bases, there was a span of 8 bases. Germline V gives CDR1 SGHTA, CDR2 FQGNSA. CDR3 sequence: CASSLAGQDYGYTF. The CDR3 coding sequence is TGTGCCAGCAGCTTAGCGGGGCAGGACTATGGCTACACCTTC.

This chain links TRBV6-6 with TRBJ2-3, with D tentatively TRBD2 (5 bases). The CDR3 length is 14 residues. V was clipped by 6 bases and J by 2 bases, with 12 bases between them. Germline CDR1 is MNHNY and CDR2 is SVGAGI (reference sequence). The CDR3 DNA reads as TGTGCCAGCAGGCCTACCGGGAACACAGATACGCAGTATTTT. Protein product: CASRPTGNTDTQYF.

CDR3 sequence reads: CASGNRVRTGELFF. CDR3 bases: TGTGCCAGTGGTAACCGGGTTCGCACCGGGGAGCTGTTTTTT. The J gene is TRBJ2-2, the V gene TRBV19; no firm D call. V lost 8 bases to trimming and J lost 4 bases, with 14 bases between them. Germline values: CDR1 LNHDA, CDR2 SQIVND (reference sequence). This CDR3 region has 14 residues.

The chain has TRBV4-2 and TRBJ2-6; D remains unclear. The ends were cut back, 7 bases at V and 1 base at J, with 8 bases in the middle. The CDR3 covers 14 residues. CDR1 is LGHNA and CDR2 is YNFKEQ in the germline V gene. The CDR3 here is CASKAFSGANVLTF. For the CDR3, the DNA is TGTGCCAGCAAAGCTTTTTCTGGGGCCAACGTCCTGACTTTC.

The chain is built from TRBV28 and TRBJ2-7; 12 bases match TRBD2. In germline, CDR1 is MDHEN, CDR2 SYDVKM. The CDR3 is 16 residues long. The V gene end was trimmed by 5 bases and the J gene end by 1 base; junction bases not matched to a gene: 6. DNA of the CDR3: TGTGCCAGCAGTCCGACTAGCGGGAGTTTTTCCTACGAGCAGTACTTC. This sequence encodes CASSPTSGSFSYEQYF. The full variable domain, rest sourced from reference TRBV28 and TRBJ2-7, is DVKVTQSSRYLVKRTGEKVFLECVQDMDHENMFWYRQDPGLGLRLIYFSYDVKMKEKGDIPEGYSVSREKKERFSLILESASTNQTSMYLCASSPTSGSFSYEQYFGPGTRLTVT.

This chain uses TRBV6-1 with TRBJ1-2; weak D call: TRBD1 (5 bases). This CDR3 comprises 13 residues. The V and J ends lost 3 bases and 0 bases respectively, with 5 bases between them. Germline V gene data show CDR1 as MNHNS and CDR2 as SASEGT. In DNA form, the CDR3 reads TGTGCCAGCAGTGAGACAGCTAACTATGGCTACACCTTC. Protein sequence: CASSETANYGYTF.

This chain connects TRBV19 to TRBJ1-1, with 7 bases identical to TRBD1. This CDR3 is 14 amino acids long. Per the germline V gene, CDR1 is LNHDA and CDR2 is SQIVND (reference sequence). The ends lost 7 bases at V and 3 bases at J; junction bases unmatched: 8. CDR3: CASTTGRRDTEAFF. CDR3 in DNA: TGTGCCAGTACGACAGGGCGGAGGGACACTGAAGCTTTCTTT. Variable domain in full (rest from reference TRBV19 and TRBJ1-1): DGGITQSPKYLFRKEGQNVTLSCEQNLNHDAMYWYRQDPGQGLRLIYYSQIVNDFQKGDIAEGYSVSREKKESFPLTVTSAQKNPTAFYLCASTTGRRDTEAFFGQGTRLTVV.

The chain recombines TRBV5-4 with TRBJ2-7; TRBD1 aligns across 8 bases. With 2 bases clipped from V and 2 bases from J, the junction kept 3 bases outside the gene matches. The CDR3 runs 14 residues. The V gene's germline CDR1 is SGHNT and CDR2 YYREEE (reference sequence). Here the CDR3 DNA reads TGTGCCAGCAGCTTAGAACAGGGGGCCTACGAGCAGTACTTC. Translated, it gives CASSLEQGAYEQYF.

DNA of the CDR3: TGCGCCAGCAGCCCGGACATCTATGGCTACACCTTC. It yields the protein CASSPDIYGYTF. The chain carries TRBV5-1 and TRBJ1-2, with a tentative D call TRBD1 (5 bases). Germline CDR1 reads SGHRS; CDR2 reads YFSETQ. CDR3 length: 12 residues. V gave up 4 bases and J gave up 4 bases, with 8 bases separating them. Complete variable domain (other parts from reference TRBV5-1 and TRBJ1-2): KAGVTQTPRYLIKTRGQQVTLSCSPISGHRSVSWYQQTPGQGLQFLFEYFSETQRNKGNFPGRFSGRQFSNSRSEMNVSTLELGDSALYLCASSPDIYGYTFGSGTRLTVV.

This rearrangement joins TRBV28 to TRBJ2-1, with 10 bases lining up with TRBD2. Trimming removed 4 bases from V and 1 base from J; junction bases left unmatched: 4. Germline-derived CDR1 and CDR2 are MDHEN and SYDVKM. The length of the CDR3 is 16 residues. The CDR3 protein is CASSYVAGGSYNEQFF. Written as DNA, the CDR3 is TGTGCCAGCAGTTATGTAGCGGGAGGATCCTACAATGAGCAGTTCTTC.

There are a few counts of this clone. The V call is TRBV4-3, the J call TRBJ1-3; D possibly corresponds to TRBD1 (5 bases). Germline-derived CDR1 and CDR2 are LGHNA and YSLEER. The CDR3 has 17 residues. Trimming removed 0 bases from V and 0 bases from J, with 12 bases in between. The CDR3 DNA reads as TGCGCCAGCAGCCAAGATGCAGGGAGGAGCTCTGGAAACACCATATATTTT. The encoded protein is CASSQDAGRSSGNTIYF.

This sequence joins TRBV18 and TRBJ1-1, with TRBD1 as a possible D gene (6 bases). The CDR3 has 15 amino acids. V dropped 2 bases and J dropped 3 bases, with 13 bases sitting between them. Germline CDR1 KGHSH, CDR2 LQKENI. CDR3 nucleotide sequence: TGTGCCAGCTCACCAGATCAGGGGCGATACACTGAAGCTTTCTTT. Translated: CASSPDQGRYTEAFF.

The rearrangement joins TRBV6-5 to TRBJ1-1; TRBD1 might be the D (5 bases). Germline V CDR1 and CDR2: MNHEY, SVGAGI. The length of the CDR3 is 13 residues. The V end was cut by 8 bases, the J end by 7 bases, with 17 bases between. The CDR3 is CASGLAGMVEAFF. The CDR3 DNA follows: TGTGCCAGCGGGTTGGCAGGGATGGTTGAAGCTTTCTTT.

The rearrangement links TRBV7-9 to TRBJ2-5, with TRBD2 matching over 7 bases. This CDR3 is built from 13 residues. Germline lookup yields CDR1 SEHNR and CDR2 FQNEAQ (reference sequence). The V gene end was trimmed by 5 bases and the J gene end by 5 bases; junction bases not matched to a gene: 5. Here the CDR3 reads CASSRLAGETQYF. The CDR3 nucleotides are TGTGCCAGCAGCCGACTAGCTGGCGAGACCCAGTACTTC.

The V gene is TRBV5-6, the J gene TRBJ2-5; no definite D call. This CDR3 is 13 amino acids long. Trimming stripped 0 bases from V and 5 bases from J, with 8 bases between. From germline, CDR1 is SGHDT and CDR2 YYEEEE. Written as DNA, the CDR3 is TGTGCCAGCAGCTTGGGTAGCCGGGAGACCCAGTACTTC. Translating it yields CASSLGSRETQYF.

The rearrangement links TRBV6-1 to TRBJ2-2, with a tentative D call TRBD2 (6 bases). The CDR3 has 18 amino acids. Trimming removed 4 bases from V and 7 bases from J, with 25 bases in between. Germline V gene sequence: CDR1 MNHNS, CDR2 SASEGT. CDR3 DNA: TGTGCCAGCAGTGCGGGACCCCACGGGGGAACTTTTAACGGGGAGCTGTTTTTT. Protein sequence: CASSAGPHGGTFNGELFF.

This chain connects TRBV5-1 to TRBJ2-1, with 9 bases matching TRBD2. Germline CDR1 SGHRS, CDR2 YFSETQ. The CDR3 covers 18 residues. Unmatched junction bases numbered 14, after V lost 1 base and J lost 6 bases. This CDR3 reads CASSLTPAGAGGSNEQFF. The CDR3 DNA sequence: TGCGCCAGCAGCTTGACCCCCGCCGGAGCGGGAGGATCCAATGAGCAGTTCTTC. Complete variable domain (other parts from reference TRBV5-1 and TRBJ2-1): KAGVTQTPRYLIKTRGQQVTLSCSPISGHRSVSWYQQTPGQGLQFLFEYFSETQRNKGNFPGRFSGRQFSNSRSEMNVSTLELGDSALYLCASSLTPAGAGGSNEQFFGPGTRLTVL.

The V call is TRBV7-9, the J call TRBJ2-2, with D hard to call. The CDR3 length is 12 residues. With 1 base removed from V and 6 bases from J, the gap between germline ends came to 3 bases. CDR1 is SEHNR and CDR2 is FQNEAQ in the germline V gene (reference sequence). CDR3 DNA sequence: TGTGCCAGCAGCTTAGGGCCCGGGGAGCTGTTTTTT. This encodes CASSLGPGELFF.

The genes are TRBV6-5 and TRBJ1-1; D may be TRBD1 (5 bases). This CDR3 is 14 amino acids long. Germline V gene sequence: CDR1 MNHEY, CDR2 SVGAGI. The V gene lost 5 bases and the J gene lost 8 bases, with 18 bases spanning the gap. CDR3 amino acids: CASSTTFSDREAFF. The CDR3 bases are TGTGCCAGCAGTACCACCTTTTCTGACAGAGAAGCTTTCTTT.